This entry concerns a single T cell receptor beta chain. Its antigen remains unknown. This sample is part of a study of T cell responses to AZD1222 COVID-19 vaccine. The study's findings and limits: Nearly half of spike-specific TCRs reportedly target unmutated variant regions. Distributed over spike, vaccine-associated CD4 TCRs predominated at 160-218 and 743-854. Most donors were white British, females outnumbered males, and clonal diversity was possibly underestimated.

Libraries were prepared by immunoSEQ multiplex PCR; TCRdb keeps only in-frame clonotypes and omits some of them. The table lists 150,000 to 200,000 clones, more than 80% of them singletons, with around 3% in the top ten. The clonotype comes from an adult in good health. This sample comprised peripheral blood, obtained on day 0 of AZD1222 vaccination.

The CDR3 loop reads CASRGQGIGAKAFF. For the CDR3, the DNA is TGTGCCAGCAGGGGACAGGGTATTGGTGCGAAAGCTTTCTTT. The chain is built from TRBV27 and TRBJ1-1, with 9 bases lining up with TRBD1. With 6 bases clipped from V and 9 bases from J, the junction kept 11 bases outside the gene matches. CDR3 length equals 14 residues. Germline V CDR1 and CDR2: MNHEY, SMNVEV (reference sequence).